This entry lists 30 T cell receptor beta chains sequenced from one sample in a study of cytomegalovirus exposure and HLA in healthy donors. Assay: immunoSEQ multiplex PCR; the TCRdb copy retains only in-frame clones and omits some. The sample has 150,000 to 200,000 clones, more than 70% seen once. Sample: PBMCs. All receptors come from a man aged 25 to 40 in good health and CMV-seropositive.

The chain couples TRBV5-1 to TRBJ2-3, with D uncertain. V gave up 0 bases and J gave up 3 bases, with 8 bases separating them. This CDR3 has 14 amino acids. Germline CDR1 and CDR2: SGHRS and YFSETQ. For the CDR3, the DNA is TGCGCCAGCAGCTTGGCCGTAGTAACAGATACGCAGTATTTT. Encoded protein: CASSLAVVTDTQYF.

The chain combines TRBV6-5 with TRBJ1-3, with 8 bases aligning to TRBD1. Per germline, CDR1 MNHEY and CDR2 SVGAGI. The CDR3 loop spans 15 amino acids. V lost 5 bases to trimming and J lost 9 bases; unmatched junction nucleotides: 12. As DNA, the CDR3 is TGTGCCAGCAGTCTCCAGACAGGGGATCTCGCCACCATATATTTT. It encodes CASSLQTGDLATIYF.

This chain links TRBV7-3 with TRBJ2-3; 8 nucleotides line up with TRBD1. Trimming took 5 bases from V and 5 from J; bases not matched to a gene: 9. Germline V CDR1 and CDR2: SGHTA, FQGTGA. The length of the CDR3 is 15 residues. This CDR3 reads CASSGTGQVQDTQYF. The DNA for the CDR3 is TGTGCCAGCAGCGGCACGGGACAGGTGCAAGATACGCAGTATTTT.

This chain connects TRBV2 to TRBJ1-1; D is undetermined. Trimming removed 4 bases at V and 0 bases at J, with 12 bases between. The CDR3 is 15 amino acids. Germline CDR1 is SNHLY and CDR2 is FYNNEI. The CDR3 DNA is TGTGCCAGCAGTGGCCTCGGACTGATGAACACTGAAGCTTTCTTT. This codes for CASSGLGLMNTEAFF.

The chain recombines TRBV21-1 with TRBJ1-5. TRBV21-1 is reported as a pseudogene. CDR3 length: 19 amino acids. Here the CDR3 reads CASSSGGPRGLYSNQPQHF. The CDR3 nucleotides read TGTGCCAGCAGCTCCGGAGGGCCCCGCGGCCTGTATAGCAATCAGCCCCAGCATTTT.

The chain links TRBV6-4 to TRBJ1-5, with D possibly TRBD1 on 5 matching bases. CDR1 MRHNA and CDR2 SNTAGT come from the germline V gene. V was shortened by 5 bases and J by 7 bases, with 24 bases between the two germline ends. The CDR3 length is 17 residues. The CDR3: CASSPTTGSRYRQPQHF. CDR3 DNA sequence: TGTGCCAGCAGTCCCACAACAGGATCGAGGTACCGGCAGCCCCAGCATTTT.

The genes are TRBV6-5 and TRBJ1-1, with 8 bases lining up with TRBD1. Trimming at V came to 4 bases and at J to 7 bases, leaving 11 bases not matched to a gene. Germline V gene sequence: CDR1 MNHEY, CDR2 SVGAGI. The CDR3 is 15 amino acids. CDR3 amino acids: CASSSGQGRYGEAFF. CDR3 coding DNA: TGTGCCAGCAGTTCCGGACAGGGCCGGTACGGTGAAGCTTTCTTT.

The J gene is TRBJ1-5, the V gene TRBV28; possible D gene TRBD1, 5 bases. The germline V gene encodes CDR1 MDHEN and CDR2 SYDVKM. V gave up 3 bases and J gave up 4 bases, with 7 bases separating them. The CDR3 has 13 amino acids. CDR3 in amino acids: CASSLAGNQPQHF. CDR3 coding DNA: TGTGCCAGCAGTTTGGCAGGGAATCAGCCCCAGCATTTT. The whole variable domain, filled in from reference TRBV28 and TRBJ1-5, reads DVKVTQSSRYLVKRTGEKVFLECVQDMDHENMFWYRQDPGLGLRLIYFSYDVKMKEKGDIPEGYSVSREKKERFSLILESASTNQTSMYLCASSLAGNQPQHFGDGTRLSIL.

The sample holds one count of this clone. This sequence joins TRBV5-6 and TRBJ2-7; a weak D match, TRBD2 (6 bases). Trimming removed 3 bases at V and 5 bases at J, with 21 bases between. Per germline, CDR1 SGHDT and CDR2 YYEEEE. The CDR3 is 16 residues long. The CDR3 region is CASSSYRRGSGHEQYF. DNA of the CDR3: TGTGCCAGCAGCTCCTACAGACGGGGGTCAGGCCACGAGCAGTACTTC.

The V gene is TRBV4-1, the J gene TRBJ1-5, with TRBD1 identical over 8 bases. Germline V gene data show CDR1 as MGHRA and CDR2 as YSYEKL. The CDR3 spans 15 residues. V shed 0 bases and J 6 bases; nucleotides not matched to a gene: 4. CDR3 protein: CASSQDWTGRQPQHF. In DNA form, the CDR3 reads TGCGCCAGCAGCCAAGATTGGACAGGGCGTCAGCCCCAGCATTTT.

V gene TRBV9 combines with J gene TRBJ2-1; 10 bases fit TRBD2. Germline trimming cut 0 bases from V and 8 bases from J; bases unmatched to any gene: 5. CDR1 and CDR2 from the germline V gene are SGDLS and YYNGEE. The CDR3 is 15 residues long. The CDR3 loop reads CASSVESGRAHEQFF. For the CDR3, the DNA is TGTGCCAGCAGCGTAGAGAGCGGGAGGGCCCATGAGCAGTTCTTC.

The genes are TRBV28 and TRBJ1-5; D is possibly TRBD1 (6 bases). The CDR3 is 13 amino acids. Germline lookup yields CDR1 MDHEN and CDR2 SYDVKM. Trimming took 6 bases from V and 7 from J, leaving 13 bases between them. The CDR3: CASRWTAGQPQHF. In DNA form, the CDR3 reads TGTGCCAGCAGATGGACAGCCGGCCAGCCCCAGCATTTT.

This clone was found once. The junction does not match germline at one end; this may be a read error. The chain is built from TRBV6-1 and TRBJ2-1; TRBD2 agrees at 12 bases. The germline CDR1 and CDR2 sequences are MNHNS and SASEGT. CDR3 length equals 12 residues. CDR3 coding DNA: TGTGCCAGCGGAAGACTAGCGGGAGAGCGGTTCTTC. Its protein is CASGRLAGERFF.

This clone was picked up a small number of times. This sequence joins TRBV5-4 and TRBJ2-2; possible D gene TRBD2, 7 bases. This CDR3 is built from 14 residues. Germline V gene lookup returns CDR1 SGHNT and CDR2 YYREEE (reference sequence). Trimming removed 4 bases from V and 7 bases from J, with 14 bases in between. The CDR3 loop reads CASSPGLGGGELFF. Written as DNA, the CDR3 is TGTGCCAGCAGCCCAGGACTAGGGGGCGGGGAGCTGTTTTTT.

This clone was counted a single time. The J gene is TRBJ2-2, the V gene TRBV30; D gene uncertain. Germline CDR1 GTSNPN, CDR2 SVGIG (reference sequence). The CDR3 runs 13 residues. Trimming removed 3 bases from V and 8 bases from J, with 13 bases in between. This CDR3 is CAWRLSSRGELFF. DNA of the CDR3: TGTGCCTGGAGATTAAGTAGTCGAGGGGAGCTGTTTTTT.

CDR3 in DNA: TGTGCCAGCAGCGGGACAGGGATTTCCTACGAGCAGTACTTC. It codes for CASSGTGISYEQYF. This chain uses TRBV5-6 with TRBJ2-7; 9 nucleotides agree with TRBD1. The CDR3 has 14 residues. Germline trimming cut 4 bases from V and 1 base from J; bases unmatched to any gene: 3. The germline V gene has CDR1 SGHDT and CDR2 YYEEEE.

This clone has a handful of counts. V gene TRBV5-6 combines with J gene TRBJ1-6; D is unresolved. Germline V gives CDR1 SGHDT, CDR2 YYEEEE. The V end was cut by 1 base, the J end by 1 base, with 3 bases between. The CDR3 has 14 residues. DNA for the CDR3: TGTGCCAGCAGCTTGTATTCCTATAATTCACCCCTCCACTTT. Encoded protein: CASSLYSYNSPLHF.

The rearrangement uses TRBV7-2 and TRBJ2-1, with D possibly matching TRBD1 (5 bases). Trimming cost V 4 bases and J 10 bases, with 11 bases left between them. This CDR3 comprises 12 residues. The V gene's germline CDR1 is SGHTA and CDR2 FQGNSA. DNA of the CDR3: TGTGCCAGCAGCTACTCACAGGTCGAGCAGTTCTTC. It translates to CASSYSQVEQFF.

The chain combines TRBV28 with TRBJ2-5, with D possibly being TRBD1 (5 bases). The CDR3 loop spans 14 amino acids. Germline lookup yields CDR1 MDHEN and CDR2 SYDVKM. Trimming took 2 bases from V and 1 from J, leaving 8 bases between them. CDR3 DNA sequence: TGTGCCAGCAGTTTACCCGACAGCCAAGAGACCCAGTACTTC. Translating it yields CASSLPDSQETQYF. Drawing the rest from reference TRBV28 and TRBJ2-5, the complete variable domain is DVKVTQSSRYLVKRTGEKVFLECVQDMDHENMFWYRQDPGLGLRLIYFSYDVKMKEKGDIPEGYSVSREKKERFSLILESASTNQTSMYLCASSLPDSQETQYFGPGTRLLVL.

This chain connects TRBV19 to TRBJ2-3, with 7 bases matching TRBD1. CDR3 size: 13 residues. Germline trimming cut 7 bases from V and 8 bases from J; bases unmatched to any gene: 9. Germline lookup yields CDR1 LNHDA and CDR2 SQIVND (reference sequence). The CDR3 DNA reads TGTGCCAGTACCCTATCGAAGGGGGCTACGCAGTATTTT. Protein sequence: CASTLSKGATQYF.

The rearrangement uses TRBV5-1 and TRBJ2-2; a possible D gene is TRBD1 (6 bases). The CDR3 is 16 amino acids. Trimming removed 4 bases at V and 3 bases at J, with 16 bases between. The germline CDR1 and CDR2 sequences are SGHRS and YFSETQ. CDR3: CASSAYRDRDTGELFF. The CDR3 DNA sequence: TGCGCCAGCAGCGCCTACAGGGATAGAGACACCGGGGAGCTGTTTTTT.

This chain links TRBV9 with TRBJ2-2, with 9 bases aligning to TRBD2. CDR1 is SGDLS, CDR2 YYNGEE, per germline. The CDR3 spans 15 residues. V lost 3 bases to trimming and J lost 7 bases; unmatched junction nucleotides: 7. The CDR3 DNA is TGTGCCAGCAGCGCGTCTAGCGGGGTTGGCGGGGAGCTGTTTTTT. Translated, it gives CASSASSGVGGELFF.

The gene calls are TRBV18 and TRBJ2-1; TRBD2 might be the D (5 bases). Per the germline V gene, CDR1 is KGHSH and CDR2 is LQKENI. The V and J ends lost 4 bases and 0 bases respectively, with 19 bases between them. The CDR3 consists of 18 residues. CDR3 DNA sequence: TGTGCCAGCTCACTTTCCCATGCGCGGAGGAGCTCCTACAATGAGCAGTTCTTC. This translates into CASSLSHARRSSYNEQFF.

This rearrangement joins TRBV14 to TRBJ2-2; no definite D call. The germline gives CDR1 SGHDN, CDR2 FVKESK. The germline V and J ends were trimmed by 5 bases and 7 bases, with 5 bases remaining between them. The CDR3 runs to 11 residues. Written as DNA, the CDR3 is TGTGCCAGCAGCGTAATCGGGGAGCTGTTTTTT. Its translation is CASSVIGELFF.

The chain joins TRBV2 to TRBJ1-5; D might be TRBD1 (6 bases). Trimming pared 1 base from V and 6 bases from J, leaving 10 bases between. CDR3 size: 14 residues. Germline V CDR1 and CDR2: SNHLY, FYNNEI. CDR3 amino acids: CASSEDRGTQPQHF. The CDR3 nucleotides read TGTGCCAGCAGTGAAGATAGGGGGACTCAGCCCCAGCATTTT. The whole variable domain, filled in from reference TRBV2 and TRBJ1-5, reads EPEVTQTPSHQVTQMGQEVILRCVPISNHLYFYWYRQILGQKVEFLVSFYNNEISEKSEIFDDQFSVERPDGSNFTLKIRSTKLEDSAMYFCASSEDRGTQPQHFGDGTRLSIL.

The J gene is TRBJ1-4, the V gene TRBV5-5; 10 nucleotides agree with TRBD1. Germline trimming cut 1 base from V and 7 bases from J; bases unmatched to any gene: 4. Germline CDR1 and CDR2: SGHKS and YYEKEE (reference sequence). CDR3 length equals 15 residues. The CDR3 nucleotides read TGTGCCAGCAGCTTGAATGGACAGGGGGGTGAAAAACTGTTTTTT. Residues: CASSLNGQGGEKLFF.

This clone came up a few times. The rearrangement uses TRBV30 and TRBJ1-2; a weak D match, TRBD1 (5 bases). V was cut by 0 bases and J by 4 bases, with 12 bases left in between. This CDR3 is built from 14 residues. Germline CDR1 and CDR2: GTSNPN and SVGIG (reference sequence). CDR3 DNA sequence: TGTGCCTGGAGTGTACGTCCAGGGTCCTATGGCTACACCTTC. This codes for CAWSVRPGSYGYTF.

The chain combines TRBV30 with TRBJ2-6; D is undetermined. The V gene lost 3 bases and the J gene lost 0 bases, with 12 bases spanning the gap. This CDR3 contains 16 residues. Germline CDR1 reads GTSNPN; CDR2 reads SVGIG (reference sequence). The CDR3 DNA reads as TGTGCCTGGAGCGGTGACTGGAGCTCTGGGGCCAACGTCCTGACTTTC. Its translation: CAWSGDWSSGANVLTF.

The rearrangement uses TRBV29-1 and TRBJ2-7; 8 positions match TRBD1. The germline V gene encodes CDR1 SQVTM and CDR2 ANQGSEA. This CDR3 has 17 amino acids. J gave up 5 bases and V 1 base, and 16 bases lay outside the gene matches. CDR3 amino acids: CSVEVNRGGQGADEQYF. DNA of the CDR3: TGCAGCGTTGAAGTAAACCGAGGGGGGCAGGGGGCAGACGAGCAGTACTTC.

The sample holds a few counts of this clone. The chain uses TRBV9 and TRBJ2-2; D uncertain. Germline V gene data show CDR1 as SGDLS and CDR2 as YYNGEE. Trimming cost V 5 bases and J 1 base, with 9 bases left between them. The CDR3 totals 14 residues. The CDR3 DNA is TGTGCCAGCAGGCTAGATCTGAACACCGGGGAGCTGTTTTTT. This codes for CASRLDLNTGELFF.